The sequence of this TCR beta chain was determined in a study of T cell responses to AZD1222 COVID-19 vaccine (dated by TCRdb to the early 2020s). About the full investigation: A total of 240 or so trial participants underwent TCR sequencing, of whom some 200 had received two doses of AZD1222 and about 25 had received two doses of the MenACWY control vaccine. Trial participants were enrolled by age into subgroups of 18-55, 56-69 and 70-plus years, and about 150, 27 and 61 TCR-sequenced participants, respectively, were included in these subgroups.

In the germline V gene (reference sequence), CDR1 corresponds to MNHEY and CDR2 to SMNVEV. For this chain, trimming is 5 bases at the V end and 2 bases at the J end, and the number of junction bases without a gene match is 10. Including cysteine and phenylalanine, the CDR3 has 16 amino acids. CDR3 DNA only is kept here, 48 bases in frame from base 1. The time point label, as the study defines it: baseline before first vaccination. The intended sense of this specimen's treatment or condition label: meningococcal conjugate vaccine given as trial control. Samples from vaccinated people were obtained from the UK trials COV001 and COV002, which included a single-blind randomized controlled phase 2/3 trial of AZD1222 (ChAdOx1 nCoV-19) in healthy adults. Trial participant PBMC samples were collected at day 0 and day 28 after the second dose for TCRbeta chain sequencing. The CDR3 regions of human TCRbeta chains were analyzed by immunosequencing. Processing in the source paper ran as follows. TCRs in the repertoires were matched against a reference library of SARS-CoV-2-specific TCRs that had been generated with the MIRA antigen-specificity platform. Breadth meant the fraction of unique TCRs that were SARS-CoV-2-associated, whereas depth meant the fraction of total T cells that were SARS-CoV-2-associated. Using the MIRA data, each spike-specific TCR was mapped to the spike region that the TCR reacts to and placed in a CD4 or CD8 class. Log10-transformed breadth and depth values were compared by one-way ANOVA with Sidak's multiple comparisons tests. The source is immuneACCESS, and TCRdb retained only in-frame sequences with V and J called. Part of the clones is not carried over; for the studies checked, unresolved V genes explain less than half of this, and the remainder is unexplained. V and J calls and clone size are those listed in that table; D and trimming were worked out from the DNA. This sample has 150,000 or so clones in its table, and less than 90% of those were observed once. The ten largest clones add up to 4.5% to 6% of the sample.

In the case of this clone: The antigen this receptor binds is unknown. Per-nucleotide qualities are absent, and no much larger clonotype sits a single base away.

Results and caveats for the whole study, not just this receptor: No day 14 peak-response samples were available, so repertoires were characterized only after the peak T cell response. After two AZD1222 doses, both the breadth and the depth of spike-specific TCRs were significantly higher than at day 0 and than in MenACWY recipients. Participants were mostly white British and included more females than males, and it was suggested by the authors that clonal diversity may have been underestimated. Conclusions about previously exposed vaccinees are limited, since just six AZD1222 recipients were seropositive for SARS-CoV-2 at baseline. Vaccine-associated CD4 TCRs spanned the whole spike protein, with dominant responses in regions 160-218 and 743-854. Reportedly, close to half of the unique spike-specific TCRs recognized epitopes lying outside the regions that are mutated in the B.1.351 and B.1.1.7 variants. The 56-69-year group was small, and its depth increase did not reach significance, likely because of low power.

The source was peripheral blood, collected on day 0 of MenACWY control vaccination. The rearranged chain carries TRBV27 and TRBJ1-2, and 8 bases in between align with TRBD1. The sequence was obtained from an adult in good health. CDR3 region: CASSRLSRGPNYGYTF. The sequence in DNA is TGTGCCAGCAGTCGATTAAGCAGGGGGCCGAACTATGGCTACACCTTC.